This record concerns one T cell receptor beta chain sequence. What it binds is unknown. The record originates from a study of CD8 T cells in Susac syndrome. Study outcomes and limitations: It was in TEMRA cells and active patients that Susac CD8+ clonal expansion peaked.

Germline values: CDR1 SNHLY, CDR2 FYNNEI. The ends lost 3 bases at V and 3 bases at J; junction bases unmatched: 11. This CDR3 region has 18 residues. Random hexamers served to reverse transcribe about 0.45 to 1 ug RNA. TCRdb re-called the immunoSEQ multiplex PCR reads through MiXCR, storing one row per CDR3 protein. This sample has some 130,000 distinct CDR3 sequences, with about 95% found just once. Input material: CD8+ T cells from PBMCs. The chain links TRBV2 to TRBJ2-7; 13 bases agree with TRBD2. The receptor's source is a human donor with Susac syndrome. The CDR3 region is CASSEFSGLAGTDYEQYF. The DNA for the CDR3 is TGTGCCAGCAGTGAGTTTTCGGGACTAGCGGGAACCGACTACGAGCAGTACTTC.